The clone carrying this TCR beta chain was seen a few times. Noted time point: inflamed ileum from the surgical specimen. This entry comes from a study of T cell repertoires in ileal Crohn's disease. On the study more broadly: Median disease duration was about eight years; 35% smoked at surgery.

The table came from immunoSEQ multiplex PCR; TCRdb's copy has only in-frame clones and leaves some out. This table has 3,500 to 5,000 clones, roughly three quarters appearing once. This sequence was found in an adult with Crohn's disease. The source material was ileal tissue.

CDR3 DNA: TGTGCCAGCAGTAACGGGAATGAGCAGTTCTTC. As protein: CASSNGNEQFF. This chain uses TRBV2 with TRBJ2-1; no definite D call. V lost 5 bases to trimming and J lost 7 bases, with 6 bases between them. CDR1 is SNHLY and CDR2 is FYNNEI in the germline V gene. The CDR3 length is 11 residues. The whole variable domain, remainder taken from reference TRBV2 and TRBJ2-1, is EPEVTQTPSHQVTQMGQEVILRCVPISNHLYFYWYRQILGQKVEFLVSFYNNEISEKSEIFDDQFSVERPDGSNFTLKIRSTKLEDSAMYFCASSNGNEQFFGPGTRLTVL.